The present T cell receptor beta chain was sequenced within a study of blood T cell repertoires in COVID-19. The table came from immunoSEQ multiplex PCR; TCRdb's copy has only in-frame clones and leaves some out. The data contain about 120,000 clones, 60% to 80% of them singletons. The CDR3 length is 15 residues. The V end was cut by 2 bases, the J end by 5 bases, with 16 bases between. Germline assignment: CDR1 MNHNS and CDR2 SASEGT. The receptor comes from a human donor in a cohort sampled during active COVID-19. This chain uses TRBV6-1 with TRBJ2-7; possibly TRBD2 for D (6 bases). Sequencing was done on a sample of peripheral blood. The CDR3 is CASSELQGGSHEQYF. Written as DNA, the CDR3 is TGTGCCAGCAGTGAATTGCAGGGAGGCTCTCACGAGCAGTACTTC.